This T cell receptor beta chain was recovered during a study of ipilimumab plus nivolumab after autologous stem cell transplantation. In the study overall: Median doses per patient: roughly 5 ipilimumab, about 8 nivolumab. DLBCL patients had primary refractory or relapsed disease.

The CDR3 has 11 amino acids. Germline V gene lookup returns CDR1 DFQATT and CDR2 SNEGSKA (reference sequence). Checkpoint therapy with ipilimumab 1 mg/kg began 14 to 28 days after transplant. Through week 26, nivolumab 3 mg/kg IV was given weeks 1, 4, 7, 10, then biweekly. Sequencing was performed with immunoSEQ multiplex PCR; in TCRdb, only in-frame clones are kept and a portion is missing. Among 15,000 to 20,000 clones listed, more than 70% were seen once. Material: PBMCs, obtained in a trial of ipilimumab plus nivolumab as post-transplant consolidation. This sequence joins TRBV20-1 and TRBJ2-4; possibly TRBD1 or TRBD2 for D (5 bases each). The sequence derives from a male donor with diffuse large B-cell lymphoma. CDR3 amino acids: CSSGPTDIQYF. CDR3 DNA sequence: TGCTCGTCGGGACCGACCGACATTCAGTACTTC.